Presented here are 18 T cell receptor beta chains from one specimen sequenced in a study of control samples from healthy donors and cancer patients. The table came from immunoSEQ multiplex PCR; TCRdb's copy has only in-frame clones and leaves some out. The table shows approximately 150,000 clones, with 75% to 95% occurring only once. Specimen: blood. Every receptor here comes from a woman aged 40 to 55 in good health.

The chain combines TRBV4-1 with TRBJ2-1, with D perhaps matching TRBD1 or TRBD2 (5 bases each). Germline values: CDR1 MGHRA, CDR2 YSYEKL. V lost 3 bases and J lost 4, with 7 bases in between. The CDR3 runs 13 residues. This CDR3 is CASSQGPYNEQFF. Written as DNA, the CDR3 is TGCGCCAGCAGCCAGGGACCTTACAATGAGCAGTTCTTC.

V gene TRBV6-5 combines with J gene TRBJ1-5; perhaps TRBD1 as D (6 bases). Germline V gene sequence: CDR1 MNHEY, CDR2 SVGAGI. The V end lost 10 bases, the J end lost 6 bases, and 16 bases lay between the germline ends. The CDR3 contains 13 residues. The CDR3 DNA reads TGTGCCACGGGGGGGGCCCTGGGTCAGCCCCAGCATTTT. This codes for CATGGALGQPQHF.

This clone was seen only a few times. The genes are TRBV21-1 and TRBJ1-5; the table calls TRBD1, which could not be checked here. TRBV21-1 is an annotated pseudogene. The CDR3 has 13 residues. The CDR3: CASRTGGTQPQHF. CDR3 in DNA: TGTGCCAGCAGGACAGGGGGAACTCAGCCCCAGCATTTT.

This clone was recorded a few times. This sequence joins TRBV9 and TRBJ2-7; 8 positions agree with TRBD2. Germline V gene lookup returns CDR1 SGDLS and CDR2 YYNGEE. With 0 bases clipped from V and 3 bases from J, the junction kept 8 bases outside the gene matches. The CDR3 runs to 16 residues. The CDR3 coding sequence is TGTGCCAGCAGCGTAGAAACTGGCGGGGGGTACTACGAGCAGTACTTC. This sequence encodes CASSVETGGGYYEQYF.

The gene calls are TRBV28 and TRBJ2-7, with D perhaps TRBD2 (5 bases). The CDR3 runs to 17 residues. V lost 4 bases and J 3 bases, leaving 22 bases between the germline ends. The germline V gene encodes CDR1 MDHEN and CDR2 SYDVKM. This CDR3 is CASSSPRLRSTLYEQYF. The CDR3 bases are TGTGCCAGCAGTTCACCTAGACTACGGTCTACCCTCTACGAGCAGTACTTC. The full variable domain, completed using reference TRBV28 and TRBJ2-7, is DVKVTQSSRYLVKRTGEKVFLECVQDMDHENMFWYRQDPGLGLRLIYFSYDVKMKEKGDIPEGYSVSREKKERFSLILESASTNQTSMYLCASSSPRLRSTLYEQYFGPGTRLTVT.

For this clone: The same CDR3 arises from other DNA sequences in this sample as well. The chain has TRBV27 and TRBJ1-5, with D possibly TRBD1 on 5 matching bases. The germline V gene encodes CDR1 MNHEY and CDR2 SMNVEV (reference sequence). CDR3 length equals 15 residues. Between the trimmed V and J ends, which lost 2 bases and 2 bases, there was a span of 10 bases. The CDR3: CASSLGTGGNQPQHF. The CDR3 DNA is TGTGCCAGCAGTTTAGGTACGGGGGGCAATCAGCCCCAGCATTTT.

J is TRBJ2-3 and V is TRBV2; TRBD2 matches at 8 bases. The trim removed 5 bases at V and 1 base at J, leaving 5 bases unmatched. This CDR3 is built from 15 residues. Germline V gives CDR1 SNHLY, CDR2 FYNNEI. This CDR3 is CASSLLSGGTDTQYF. The CDR3 DNA follows: TGTGCCAGCAGTCTCCTTAGCGGGGGCACAGATACGCAGTATTTT.

The genes are TRBV28 and TRBJ2-7; 11 bases agree with TRBD2. V dropped 3 bases and J dropped 6; count of bases not matched to a gene: 4. Germline V gene data show CDR1 as MDHEN and CDR2 as SYDVKM. The CDR3 is 14 amino acids. CDR3 bases: TGTGCCAGCAGTTTTAGCGGGGGGGCGGGCGAGCAGTACTTC. Translated, it gives CASSFSGGAGEQYF.

The chain employs TRBV29-1 and TRBJ2-7, with 10 positions matching TRBD2. The germline V gene encodes CDR1 SQVTM and CDR2 ANQGSEA. Trimming took 7 bases from V and 2 from J; bases not matched to a gene: 5. This CDR3 has 13 residues. The DNA of the CDR3 is TGCAGCGCCCAGAGCGGGGGGGCCTACGAGCAGTACTTC. Amino acid sequence: CSAQSGGAYEQYF.

V usage is TRBV7-8 and J usage is TRBJ2-2, with TRBD1 matching over 10 bases. V was clipped by 5 bases and J by 7 bases; unmatched bases: 7. The germline gives CDR1 SGHVS, CDR2 FQNEAQ. CDR3 length: 15 amino acids. This chain's CDR3 is CASSPTDRGRGELFF. The CDR3 nucleotides read TGTGCCAGCAGCCCCACCGACAGGGGGCGCGGGGAGCTGTTTTTT.

This sequence joins TRBV12-3 or TRBV12-4 and TRBJ1-2, with 8 nucleotides matching TRBD1. V dropped 8 bases and J dropped 7; count of bases not matched to a gene: 6. CDR3 length: 12 residues. DNA for the CDR3: TGTGCCAGCGTAACAGGGGGGTTTGGCTACACCTTC. Encoded protein: CASVTGGFGYTF.

The gene calls are TRBV19 and TRBJ1-6, with TRBD1 as a possible D gene (5 bases). The V end was cut by 7 bases, the J end by 10 bases, with 17 bases between. This CDR3 region has 14 residues. CDR1 LNHDA and CDR2 SQIVND come from the germline V gene (reference sequence). CDR3 sequence reads: CASIEVGGDSPLHF. The CDR3 nucleotides read TGTGCCAGTATAGAGGTCGGAGGGGACTCACCCCTCCACTTT.

A single count supports this clone. The chain couples TRBV10-2 to TRBJ1-4; D is possibly TRBD1 (5 bases). The germline gives CDR1 WSHSY, CDR2 SAAADI. The CDR3 is 14 amino acids. V was clipped by 4 bases and J by 11 bases, with 17 bases between them. Here the CDR3 reads CASSGGRGAGKLFF. The CDR3 coding sequence is TGCGCCAGCAGTGGGGGTAGAGGGGCGGGTAAACTGTTTTTT.

The V gene is TRBV5-1, the J gene TRBJ2-1; 11 nucleotides match TRBD1. Per germline, CDR1 SGHRS and CDR2 YFSETQ. The trim removed 8 bases at V and 2 bases at J, leaving 6 bases unmatched. The CDR3 extends over 15 amino acids. The CDR3 DNA is TGCGCCAGTTCCCGGACAGGGGGCGCCTACAATGAGCAGTTCTTC. Translation: CASSRTGGAYNEQFF.

This sequence joins TRBV4-2 and TRBJ1-4; D not resolved. V was clipped by 3 bases and J by 0 bases, with 11 bases between them. The CDR3 has 16 amino acids. Per germline, CDR1 LGHNA and CDR2 YNFKEQ. The CDR3 is CASSQSGSATNEKLFF. DNA of the CDR3: TGTGCCAGCAGCCAGAGTGGATCTGCAACTAATGAAAAACTGTTTTTT.

The rearrangement joins TRBV9 to TRBJ1-1; TRBD1 matches at 9 bases. Germline trimming cut 4 bases from V and 7 bases from J; bases unmatched to any gene: 8. Germline CDR1 SGDLS, CDR2 YYNGEE. The CDR3 totals 14 residues. CDR3 loop: CASSPRTGDGEAFF. Here the CDR3 DNA reads TGTGCCAGCAGCCCCCGGACAGGGGATGGTGAAGCTTTCTTT.

The genes are TRBV4-1 and TRBJ2-1, with 10 bases aligning to TRBD1. The CDR3 length is 16 residues. J gave up 9 bases and V 4 bases, and 12 bases lay outside the gene matches. CDR1 MGHRA and CDR2 YSYEKL come from the germline V gene. The CDR3 reads CASSREGTGEVGEQFF. The CDR3 DNA sequence: TGCGCCAGCAGCCGCGAAGGGACAGGGGAAGTAGGTGAGCAGTTCTTC.

This chain links TRBV5-5 with TRBJ1-5; 7 bases align to TRBD1. The CDR3 loop spans 14 amino acids. In germline, CDR1 is SGHKS, CDR2 YYEKEE (reference sequence). The V and J ends lost 4 bases and 4 bases, in that order; junction bases with no gene match: 5. Here the CDR3 reads CASSAQGGNQPQHF. DNA of the CDR3: TGTGCCAGCAGCGCTCAGGGGGGGAATCAGCCCCAGCATTTT.